This paragraph covers one T cell receptor (beta chain) sequence. The data were produced by immunoSEQ multiplex PCR, yet TCRdb's version contains in-frame clones alone and is incomplete. The sample contains about 180,000 clones, about 80% of which appear only once. V lost 11 bases, J lost 0 bases, and 11 bases lay in between. Germline V lookup: CDR1 LGHDT, CDR2 YNNKEL (reference sequence). The CDR3 length is 13 residues. Before they entered the study, exposed participants had met a COVID-19 case within 2 weeks. This entry comes from a study of blood T cell repertoires in COVID-19. Background on the study: Acute-phase and convalescent COVID-19 samples originated in the United States, Italy and Spain. Sources were T cells, B-cell-depleted T cells, or PBMCs; the material itself was cDNA or gDNA.

This sequence originates from a man in his sixties who had been exposed to COVID-19. The source material was PBMCs or T cells enriched from blood (not recorded which). V usage is TRBV3-1 (or the pseudogene TRBV3-2) and J usage is TRBJ1-3; a weak D match, TRBD1 (5 bases). The DNA of the CDR3 is TGTGCCGCGGGGCCGCTCTCTGGAAACACCATATATTTT. Translating gives CAAGPLSGNTIYF.